A selection of T cell receptor beta chains follows, all from one sample in a study of PD-L1 blockade in urothelial cancer. Using immunoSEQ multiplex PCR, the repertoire was profiled, and TCRdb retains in-frame clones only, with some absent. The table lists around 100,000 clones, approximately 90% of them singletons, with 3% to 4.5% in the top ten. The sample in question was PBMCs, obtained around atezolizumab (anti-PD-L1) treatment. The receptors were sampled from a man aged 55 to 70 with urothelial cancer. Each CDR3 is given with its conserved first and last residue. D genes are given only for firm matches. A clone size is listed for some rows: how often the clone was seen (once, few, many), or a class if it is expanded.

>TRBV18|.|TRBJ2-5|.
CASSPVGGGRETQYF
TGTGCCAGCTCACCGGTAGGAGGGGGCAGGGAGACCCAGTACTTC
>TRBV11-2|TRBD1|TRBJ2-5|.
CATRRTGVETQYF
TGTGCCACACGACGGACAGGGGTGGAGACCCAGTACTTC
>TRBV6-5|TRBD1|TRBJ1-6|.
CASSSDRGRGSPLHF
TGTGCCAGCAGTTCAGACAGGGGTAGAGGTTCACCCCTCCACTTT
>TRBV28|TRBD1|TRBJ1-4|.
CASSQPSLTGVGREKLFF
TGTGCCAGCAGCCAACCCTCATTGACAGGGGTTGGTCGAGAAAAACTGTTTTTT
>TRBV19|TRBD2|TRBJ2-7|.
CASSIGLAIGEQYF
TGTGCCAGTAGTATAGGACTAGCGATTGGCGAGCAGTACTTC
>TRBV6-1|TRBD1|TRBJ1-1|once
CASSFLGQDQGAFF
TGTGCCAGCAGTTTCCTAGGACAGGACCAGGGAGCTTTCTTT
>TRBV6-1|TRBD1|TRBJ1-1|.
CASSRQGMNTEAFF
TGTGCCAGCAGCCGACAGGGAATGAACACTGAAGCTTTCTTT
>TRBV7-2|TRBD1|TRBJ2-5|.
CASSLRTGYQETQYF
TGTGCCAGCAGCTTACGGACAGGGTACCAAGAGACCCAGTACTTC
>TRBV11-2|.|TRBJ2-5|.
CASSPRGKTNQETQYF
TGTGCCAGCAGCCCGCGTGGAAAGACAAACCAAGAGACCCAGTACTTC
>TRBV9|.|TRBJ1-5|.
CASSGTPGSNQPQHF
TGTGCCAGCAGCGGAACGCCAGGGAGCAATCAGCCCCAGCATTTT
>TRBV6-5|TRBD2|TRBJ2-5|.
CASSSSGRESSTQYF
TGTGCCAGCAGTAGTAGCGGGAGGGAATCTTCGACCCAGTACTTC
>TRBV5-4|TRBD1|TRBJ2-5|.
CASSVTGVQETQYF
TGTGCCAGCAGCGTCACAGGGGTCCAAGAGACCCAGTACTTC
>TRBV9|TRBD1|TRBJ2-7|.
CASSPTDREAHEQYF
TGTGCCAGCAGCCCCACGGACAGGGAGGCCCACGAGCAGTACTTC
>TRBV4-3|TRBD1|TRBJ2-7|.
CASSQVGTGGYEQYF
TGCGCCAGCAGCCAAGTGGGGACAGGGGGCTACGAGCAGTACTTC
>TRBV28|.|TRBJ2-1|.
CASSLPARGGLNEQFF
TGTGCCAGCAGTTTACCGGCGCGCGGAGGACTCAATGAGCAGTTCTTC
>TRBV10-3|.|TRBJ2-7|.
CAISELGFHEQYF
TGTGCCATCAGTGAGTTGGGCTTCCACGAGCAGTACTTC
>TRBV5-1|.|TRBJ2-5|.
CASSLVGSSLQTQYF
TGCGCCAGCAGCTTGGTAGGGTCTAGCCTACAGACCCAGTACTTC
>TRBV5-1|.|TRBJ1-6|.
CASSFLGEKDSPLHF
TGCGCCAGCAGCTTTTTAGGGGAAAAAGATTCACCCCTCCACTTT
>TRBV4-2|.|TRBJ2-3|.
CASSQEISDTQYF
TGTGCCAGCAGCCAAGAAATATCTGATACGCAGTATTTT
>TRBV6-5|TRBD2|TRBJ2-4|.
CASSFTGGGAGNIQYF
TGTGCCAGCAGTTTCACCGGGGGGGGCGCCGGAAACATTCAGTACTTC
>TRBV19|TRBD2|TRBJ2-1|.
CAAKRSGSGDEQFF
TGTGCCGCCAAAAGGAGCGGGAGTGGCGATGAGCAGTTCTTC
>TRBV9|TRBD1|TRBJ2-7|once
CASSVAPDRGQGFHEQYF
TGTGCCAGCAGCGTAGCTCCCGACAGAGGACAGGGCTTCCACGAGCAGTACTTC
>TRBV28|.|TRBJ2-7|.
CATNNPLSYEQYF
TGTGCCACAAACAATCCCTTATCCTACGAGCAGTACTTC
>TRBV28|.|TRBJ1-4|.
CASRPDRALNEKLFF
TGTGCCAGCAGGCCTGACAGAGCTCTTAATGAAAAACTGTTTTTT
>TRBV7-2|TRBD1|TRBJ1-2|once
CASIGTARTGIYGYTF
TGTGCCAGCATAGGAACAGCTCGGACAGGGATCTATGGCTACACCTTC
>TRBV7-9|TRBD2|TRBJ2-2|.
CASRGRVNTGELFF
TGTGCCAGCAGAGGGAGGGTGAACACCGGGGAGCTGTTTTTT
>TRBV5-8|TRBD1|TRBJ1-4|.
CASRKTGTGAMVGEKLFF
TGTGCCAGCCGCAAGACCGGGACAGGGGCCATGGTAGGCGAAAAACTGTTTTTT
>TRBV29-1|.|TRBJ1-1|.
CSAGENTEAFF
TGCAGCGCGGGAGAGAACACTGAAGCTTTCTTT